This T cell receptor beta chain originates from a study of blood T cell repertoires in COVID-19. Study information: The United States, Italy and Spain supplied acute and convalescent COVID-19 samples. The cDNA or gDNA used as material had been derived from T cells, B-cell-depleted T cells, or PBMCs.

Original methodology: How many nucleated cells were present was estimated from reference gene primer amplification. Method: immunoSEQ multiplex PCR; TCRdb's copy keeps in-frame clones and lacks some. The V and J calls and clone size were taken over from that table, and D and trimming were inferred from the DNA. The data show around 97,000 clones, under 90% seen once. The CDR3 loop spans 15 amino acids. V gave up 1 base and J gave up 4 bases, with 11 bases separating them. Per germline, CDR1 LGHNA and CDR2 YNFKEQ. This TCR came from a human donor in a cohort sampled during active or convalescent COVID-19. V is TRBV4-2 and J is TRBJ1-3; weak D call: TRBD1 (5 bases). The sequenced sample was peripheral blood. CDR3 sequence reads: CASSQAEGVGNTIYF. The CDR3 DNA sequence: TGTGCCAGCAGCCAAGCTGAAGGGGTGGGAAACACCATATATTTT.